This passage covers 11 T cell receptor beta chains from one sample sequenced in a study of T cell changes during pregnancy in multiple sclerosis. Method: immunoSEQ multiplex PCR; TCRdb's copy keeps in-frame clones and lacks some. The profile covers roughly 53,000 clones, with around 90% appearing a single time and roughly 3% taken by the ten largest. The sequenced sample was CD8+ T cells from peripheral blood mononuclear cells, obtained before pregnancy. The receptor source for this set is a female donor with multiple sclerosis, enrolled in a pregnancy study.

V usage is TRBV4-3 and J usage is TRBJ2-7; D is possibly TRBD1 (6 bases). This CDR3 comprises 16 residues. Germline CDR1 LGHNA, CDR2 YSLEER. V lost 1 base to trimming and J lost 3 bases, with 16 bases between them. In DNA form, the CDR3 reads TGCGCCAGCAGCCAAGGATTAGTTCAGGGGAACTACGAGCAGTACTTC. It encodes CASSQGLVQGNYEQYF.

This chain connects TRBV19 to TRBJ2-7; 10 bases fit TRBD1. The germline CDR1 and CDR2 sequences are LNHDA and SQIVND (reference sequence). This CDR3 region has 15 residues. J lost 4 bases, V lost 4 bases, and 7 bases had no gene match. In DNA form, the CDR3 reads TGTGCCAGTAGTAGTGACAGGGGGCGAAGTTACGAGCAGTACTTC. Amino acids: CASSSDRGRSYEQYF. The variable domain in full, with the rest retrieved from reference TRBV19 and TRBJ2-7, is DGGITQSPKYLFRKEGQNVTLSCEQNLNHDAMYWYRQDPGQGLRLIYYSQIVNDFQKGDIAEGYSVSREKKESFPLTVTSAQKNPTAFYLCASSSDRGRSYEQYFGPGTRLTVT.

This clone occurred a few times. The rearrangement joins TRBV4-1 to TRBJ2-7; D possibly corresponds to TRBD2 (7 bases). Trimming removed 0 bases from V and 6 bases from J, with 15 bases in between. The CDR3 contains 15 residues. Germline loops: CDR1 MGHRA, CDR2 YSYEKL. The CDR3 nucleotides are TGCGCCAGCAGCCAAGAGGAGGGGGGGGCTTTCGAGCAGTACTTC. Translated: CASSQEEGGAFEQYF.

This CDR3 is CASSLGQGWDNEQFF. The CDR3 DNA sequence: TGTGCCAGCAGCTTAGGACAGGGGTGGGACAATGAGCAGTTCTTC. This rearrangement joins TRBV7-7 to TRBJ2-1, with TRBD1 identical over 8 bases. The CDR3 loop spans 15 amino acids. The V and J ends lost 1 base and 5 bases, in that order; junction bases with no gene match: 4. Germline CDR1 reads SSHAT; CDR2 reads FNYEAQ (reference sequence).

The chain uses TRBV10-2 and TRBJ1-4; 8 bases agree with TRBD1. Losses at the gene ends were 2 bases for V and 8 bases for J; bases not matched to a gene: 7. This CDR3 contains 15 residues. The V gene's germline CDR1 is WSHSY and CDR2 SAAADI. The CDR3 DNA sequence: TGCGCCAGCAGTGAGACAGGACAGGGAGGCGAAAAACTGTTTTTT. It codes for CASSETGQGGEKLFF.

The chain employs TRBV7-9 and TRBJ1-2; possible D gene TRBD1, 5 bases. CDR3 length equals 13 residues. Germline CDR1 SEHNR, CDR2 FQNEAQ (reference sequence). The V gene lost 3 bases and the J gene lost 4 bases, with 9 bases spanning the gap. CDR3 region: CASSFQGFYGYTF. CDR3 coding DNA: TGTGCCAGCAGCTTTCAGGGTTTCTATGGCTACACCTTC.

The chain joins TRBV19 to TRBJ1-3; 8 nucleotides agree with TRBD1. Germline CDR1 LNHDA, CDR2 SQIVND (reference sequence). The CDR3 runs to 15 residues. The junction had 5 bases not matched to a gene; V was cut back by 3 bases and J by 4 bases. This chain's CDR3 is CASSILDRGGNTIYF. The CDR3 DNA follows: TGTGCCAGTAGTATCCTCGACAGGGGCGGAAACACCATATATTTT.

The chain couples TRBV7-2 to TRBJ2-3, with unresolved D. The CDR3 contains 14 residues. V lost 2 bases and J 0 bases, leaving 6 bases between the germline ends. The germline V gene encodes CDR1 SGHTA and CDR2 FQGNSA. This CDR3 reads CASSLLRSTDTQYF. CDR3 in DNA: TGTGCCAGCAGCTTATTGCGCAGCACAGATACGCAGTATTTT.

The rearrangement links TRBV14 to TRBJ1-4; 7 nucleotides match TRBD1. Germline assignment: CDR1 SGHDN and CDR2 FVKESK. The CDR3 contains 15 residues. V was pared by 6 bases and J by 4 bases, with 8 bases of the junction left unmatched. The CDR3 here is CASSQTGDDNEKLFF. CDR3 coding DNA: TGTGCCAGCAGTCAAACAGGGGACGATAATGAAAAACTGTTTTTT.

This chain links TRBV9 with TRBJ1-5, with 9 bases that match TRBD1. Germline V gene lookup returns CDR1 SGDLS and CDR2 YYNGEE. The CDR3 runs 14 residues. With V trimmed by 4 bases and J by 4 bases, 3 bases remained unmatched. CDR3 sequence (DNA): TGTGCCAGCAGCCTAGGGACAGGGAATCAGCCCCAGCATTTT. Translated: CASSLGTGNQPQHF.

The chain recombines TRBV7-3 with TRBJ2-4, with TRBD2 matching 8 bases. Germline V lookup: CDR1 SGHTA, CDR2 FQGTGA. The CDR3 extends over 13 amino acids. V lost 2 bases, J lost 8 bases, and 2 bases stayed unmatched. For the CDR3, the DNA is TGTGCCAGCAGCTTACGGGGGGGGGACATTCAGTACTTC. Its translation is CASSLRGGDIQYF. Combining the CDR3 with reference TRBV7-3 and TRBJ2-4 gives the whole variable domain GAGVSQTPSNKVTEKGKYVELRCDPISGHTALYWYRQSLGQGPEFLIYFQGTGAADDSGLPNDRFFAVRPEGSVSTLKIQRTERGDSAVYLCASSLRGGDIQYFGAGTRLSVL.